The source of this T cell receptor beta chain is a study of cytomegalovirus exposure and HLA in healthy donors. In regard to this clone: Its antigen is undetermined.

This CDR3 spans 16 amino acids. The V end was cut by 0 bases, the J end by 1 base, with 13 bases between. Germline V gene sequence: CDR1 GTSNPN, CDR2 SVGIG (reference sequence). 13 Jbeta primers and 60 Vbeta primers were used for the PCR. The repertoire was sequenced with immunoSEQ multiplex PCR; TCRdb's copy has only in-frame clones and lacks some. This repertoire comprises some 48,000 clones; its ten largest clones make up around 26%. Study results and caveats: Within a later analysis, the majority of CMV-associated TCR beta chains appeared HLA-restricted.

The chain uses TRBV30 and TRBJ1-5; D is unresolved. Sequenced input: PBMCs. The receptor's source is a man aged 35 to 55 in good health and CMV-seropositive. CDR3 in DNA: TGTGCCTGGAGTGTACACTCCCAGGCAAGCAATCAGCCCCAGCATTTT. This sequence encodes CAWSVHSQASNQPQHF.